Described below is a single TCR beta chain sequence and its context. Trimming cost V 7 bases and J 10 bases; bases outside gene matches: 10. The CDR3 length is 13 residues. CDR1 is LNHDA and CDR2 is SQIVND in the germline V gene (reference sequence). Primers: 60 Vbeta forward and 13 Jbeta reverse. The assay was immunoSEQ multiplex PCR, and TCRdb's table has in-frame clones only and misses some. This sample's clone table lists approximately 100,000 clones. This specimen comes from a study of cytomegalovirus exposure and HLA in healthy donors. Sample: PBMCs. The V call is TRBV19, the J call TRBJ2-1, with TRBD2 matching over 7 bases. This clonotype was sampled from a man aged 35 to 55 in good health and CMV-seronegative. Here the CDR3 DNA reads TGTGCCAGTACAGGACTAGGAGGTAAAGAGCAGTTCTTC. Protein product: CASTGLGGKEQFF.